This T cell receptor (beta chain) was recorded in a study of glioma-infiltrating T cells after dendritic cell vaccination. Time point: after dendritic cell vaccination, including at tumor progression/relapse. Profiling relied on immunoSEQ multiplex PCR, and the TCRdb table lists in-frame clones only, not all of them. The sample has 70,000 to 100,000 clones, around four fifths seen once. In the case of this clone: The same CDR3 is also encoded by other DNA sequences in this sample.

CDR1 SGHTA and CDR2 FQGTGA come from the germline V gene. The CDR3 sequence is 14 residues long. Trimming left V 2 bases short and J 0 bases short, with 7 bases between. The TCR was taken from a human donor with glioblastoma. This sequence joins TRBV7-3 and TRBJ1-1; D perhaps matches TRBD1 (6 bases). This material consisted of blood, taken after dendritic cell vaccination. The CDR3 region has the DNA TGTGCCAGCAGCTTAGCAGGGGTGAACACTGAAGCTTTCTTT. It codes for CASSLAGVNTEAFF.